What follows are 27 T cell receptor beta chains derived from one specimen sequenced in a study of blood T cell repertoires in COVID-19. The table came from immunoSEQ multiplex PCR; TCRdb's copy has only in-frame clones and leaves some out. The table records over 300,000 clones, 70% to 90% of them present only once. The source material was peripheral blood. The receptors stem from a man aged 35 to 55 with acute or convalescent COVID-19.

This chain uses TRBV4-1 with TRBJ1-3; 11 nucleotides agree with TRBD1. Per the germline V gene, CDR1 is MGHRA and CDR2 is YSYEKL. V was clipped by 4 bases and J by 0 bases; unmatched bases: 11. The CDR3 spans 19 residues. The CDR3 DNA reads as TGCGCCAGCAGCCGGGTAGGACAGGGGGCGGCCAGCTCTGGAAACACCATATATTTT. It translates to CASSRVGQGAASSGNTIYF.

The rearrangement uses TRBV27 and TRBJ2-4; TRBD1 matches at 10 bases. Germline V lookup: CDR1 MNHEY, CDR2 SMNVEV (reference sequence). Losses at the gene ends were 4 bases for V and 6 bases for J; bases not matched to a gene: 0. The CDR3 sequence is 13 residues long. DNA for the CDR3: TGTGCCAGCAGTTGGGACAGGGGAAACATTCAGTACTTC. Translation: CASSWDRGNIQYF.

With regard to this clone: This specimen includes other DNA sequences encoding the same CDR3. The chain recombines TRBV15 with TRBJ1-5; 8 bases align to TRBD1. This CDR3 has 15 amino acids. The V segment lost 0 bases and the J segment 6 bases; nucleotides outside the gene matches: 4. The germline V gene encodes CDR1 LNHNV and CDR2 YYDKDF (reference sequence). The CDR3 region is CATSRDQGAGQPQHF. CDR3 in DNA: TGTGCCACCAGCAGAGATCAGGGGGCGGGTCAGCCCCAGCATTTT.

This clone was detected only once. The V gene is TRBV30, the J gene TRBJ1-1; no clear D. This CDR3 is 12 amino acids long. From germline, CDR1 is GTSNPN and CDR2 SVGIG (reference sequence). V lost 0 bases and J 4 bases, leaving 6 bases between the germline ends. The CDR3 sequence is CAWSVGVTEAFF. As DNA, the CDR3 is TGTGCCTGGAGTGTCGGTGTCACTGAAGCTTTCTTT.

The rearrangement uses TRBV9 and TRBJ1-1, with 7 positions matching TRBD1. Looked up from germline, CDR1 is SGDLS and CDR2 is YYNGEE. Trimming cost V 3 bases and J 0 bases; bases outside gene matches: 2. This CDR3 region has 14 residues. The CDR3 loop reads CASSAQGMNTEAFF. As DNA, the CDR3 is TGTGCCAGCAGCGCACAGGGGATGAACACTGAAGCTTTCTTT.

This chain connects TRBV21-1 to TRBJ1-3; no DNA check was done on the table's D call, TRBD1. TRBV21-1 is reported as a pseudogene. The CDR3 runs 16 residues. This chain's CDR3 is CASSARQGAKGNTIYF. The CDR3 coding sequence is TGTGCCAGCAGCGCCAGACAGGGGGCGAAAGGAAACACCATATATTTT.

This clone appeared once. The V call is TRBV4-2, the J call TRBJ2-3, with 8 bases matching TRBD2. The CDR3 spans 15 residues. Germline V CDR1 and CDR2: LGHNA, YNFKEQ. Unmatched junction bases numbered 3, after V lost 2 bases and J lost 2 bases. The CDR3 DNA sequence: TGTGCCAGCAGCCAAAAAGCGGGAGACACAGATACGCAGTATTTT. This codes for CASSQKAGDTDTQYF.

The chain uses TRBV7-2 and TRBJ2-3; 8 positions match TRBD1. CDR3 length equals 13 residues. Germline CDR1 and CDR2: SGHTA and FQGNSA. V trimming: 5 bases; J trimming: 6 bases; junction bases outside the gene matches: 4. The CDR3 region is CASSQGALDTQYF. The CDR3 coding sequence is TGTGCCAGCAGCCAGGGGGCCCTCGATACGCAGTATTTT.

V is TRBV7-9 and J is TRBJ1-5, with a weak D call TRBD1 (5 bases). V lost 1 base, J lost 1 base, and 11 bases lay in between. The germline V gene has CDR1 SEHNR and CDR2 FQNEAQ (reference sequence). The CDR3 totals 16 residues. CDR3 nucleotide sequence: TGTGCCAGCAGCTTAGATCAGGGTAGGAGCAATCAGCCCCAGCATTTT. It yields the protein CASSLDQGRSNQPQHF.

The gene calls are TRBV29-1 and TRBJ2-3; 14 nucleotides line up with TRBD2. This CDR3 has 15 residues. Per the germline V gene, CDR1 is SQVTM and CDR2 is ANQGSEA. V shed 7 bases, J shed 3 bases, and the junction held 6 bases outside the gene matches. In DNA, the CDR3 is TGCAGCGATCAAGGGACTAGCGGGAGTACAGATACGCAGTATTTT. Encoded protein: CSDQGTSGSTDTQYF.

The chain carries TRBV7-8 and TRBJ2-7; D unresolved. The CDR3 contains 14 residues. Trimming stripped 2 bases from V and 3 bases from J, with 11 bases between. Germline V lookup: CDR1 SGHVS, CDR2 FQNEAQ. The CDR3: CASSLRRIDYEQYF. The CDR3 bases are TGTGCCAGCAGCTTACGCAGGATTGACTACGAGCAGTACTTC. The full variable domain, completed using reference TRBV7-8 and TRBJ2-7, is GAGVSQSPRYKVAKRGQDVALRCDPISGHVSLFWYQQALGQGPEFLTYFQNEAQLDKSGLPSDRFFAERPEGSVSTLKIQRTQQEDSAVYLCASSLRRIDYEQYFGPGTRLTVT.

This chain uses TRBV6-5 with TRBJ1-1; a weak D match, TRBD1 (6 bases). The CDR3 runs 15 residues. Trimming took off 5 bases at V and 4 bases at J, with 17 bases between the two ends. CDR1 is MNHEY and CDR2 is SVGAGI in the germline V gene. The CDR3 spells CASSTSGGLVTEAFF. The CDR3 nucleotides read TGTGCCAGCAGTACCTCCGGGGGGCTTGTCACTGAAGCTTTCTTT.

The CDR3 loop is CSASIIGGKNTEAFF. The DNA for the CDR3 is TGCAGTGCTAGTATCATAGGGGGAAAGAACACTGAAGCTTTCTTT. The rearrangement uses TRBV20-1 and TRBJ1-1, with D perhaps matching TRBD1 (6 bases). Per the germline V gene, CDR1 is DFQATT and CDR2 is SNEGSKA (reference sequence). V was pared by 3 bases and J by 1 base, with 15 bases between. The CDR3 loop spans 15 amino acids.

The CDR3 protein is CASSLRDRGENTEAFF. The CDR3 bases are TGTGCCAGCAGCCTAAGGGACAGGGGGGAGAACACTGAAGCTTTCTTT. The chain couples TRBV7-9 to TRBJ1-1; 11 nucleotides match TRBD1. V lost 5 bases, J lost 1 base, and 6 bases stayed unmatched. The length of the CDR3 is 16 residues. The germline gives CDR1 SEHNR, CDR2 FQNEAQ (reference sequence).

CDR3 DNA: TGCAGCGTTTTCCCCGGGACAGGGGGAGGAGATCGGATAGGTGAGCAGTTCTTC. It specifies CSVFPGTGGGDRIGEQFF. V usage is TRBV29-1 and J usage is TRBJ2-1; 11 positions match TRBD1. CDR1 is SQVTM and CDR2 is ANQGSEA in the germline V gene. V trimming: 5 bases; J trimming: 9 bases; junction bases outside the gene matches: 21. The CDR3 totals 18 residues.

The chain couples TRBV27 to TRBJ1-1, with unresolved D. Trimming cost V 5 bases and J 2 bases, with 9 bases left between them. The CDR3 is 13 residues long. Germline CDR1 and CDR2: MNHEY and SMNVEV (reference sequence). The CDR3 nucleotides read TGTGCCAGCAGTGTCGGGGTTAACACTGAAGCTTTCTTT. Protein product: CASSVGVNTEAFF.

The chain links TRBV24-1 to TRBJ1-1; D remains ambiguous. The germline V gene has CDR1 KGHDR and CDR2 SFDVKD. CDR3 size: 15 residues. With 1 base removed from V and 0 bases from J, the gap between germline ends came to 8 bases. The CDR3 nucleotides are TGTGCCACCAGTGATTTTTCAGGTATGAACACTGAAGCTTTCTTT. It is translated as CATSDFSGMNTEAFF.

CDR3 region: CSVRPSGIYEQYF. For the CDR3, the DNA is TGCAGCGTCCGACCCAGCGGGATCTACGAGCAGTACTTC. The chain carries TRBV29-1 and TRBJ2-7, with 7 nucleotides matching TRBD2. The germline gives CDR1 SQVTM, CDR2 ANQGSEA. Trimming cost V 6 bases and J 3 bases; bases outside gene matches: 8. The length of the CDR3 is 13 residues.

The chain recombines TRBV28 with TRBJ1-4; weak D call: TRBD1 (5 bases). The V and J ends lost 5 bases and 4 bases respectively, with 14 bases between them. The CDR3 has 15 amino acids. Germline V CDR1 and CDR2: MDHEN, SYDVKM. CDR3 sequence: CASSPRDGGNEKLFF. Here the CDR3 DNA reads TGTGCCAGCAGTCCCCGGGACGGGGGTAATGAAAAACTGTTTTTT.

The chain has TRBV29-1 and TRBJ1-4, with 8 bases fitting TRBD1. CDR1 and CDR2 from the germline V gene are SQVTM and ANQGSEA. The CDR3 spans 15 residues. V gave up 5 bases and J gave up 6 bases; unmatched junction bases: 11. The CDR3 nucleotides are TGCAGCGTTCGCCCGACAGGGGAGAAACATGAAAAACTGTTTTTT. Translated, it gives CSVRPTGEKHEKLFF.

The rearrangement joins TRBV3-1 (or the pseudogene TRBV3-2) to TRBJ1-6; D uncertain. The CDR3 is 13 amino acids. Germline-derived CDR1 and CDR2 are LGHDT and YNNKEL (reference sequence). V was shortened by 0 bases and J by 10 bases, with 7 bases between the two germline ends. CDR3 amino acids: CASSQDSVSPLHF. CDR3 bases: TGTGCCAGCAGCCAAGACAGCGTCTCACCCCTCCACTTT.

The chain carries TRBV19 and TRBJ1-2; D not certain. Germline V gene sequence: CDR1 LNHDA, CDR2 SQIVND (reference sequence). V was pared by 5 bases and J by 0 bases, with 10 bases between. The CDR3 contains 14 residues. CDR3 region: CASSPQLANYGYTF. The CDR3 nucleotides are TGTGCCAGTAGTCCGCAGCTAGCTAACTATGGCTACACCTTC.

This rearrangement joins TRBV6-5 to TRBJ2-1; TRBD2 is a possible D gene (5 bases). Germline CDR1 MNHEY, CDR2 SVGAGI. Deletions cut 1 base from V and 0 bases from J, with 10 bases between. CDR3 length equals 16 residues. CDR3 sequence (DNA): TGTGCCAGCAGTTACTTCGGGATAAGCTCCTACAATGAGCAGTTCTTC. It translates to CASSYFGISSYNEQFF.

This chain connects TRBV18 to TRBJ1-5; 12 positions agree with TRBD1. V trimming: 6 bases; J trimming: 5 bases; junction bases outside the gene matches: 5. Germline CDR1 and CDR2: KGHSH and LQKENI. This CDR3 contains 15 residues. The DNA for the CDR3 is TGTGCCAGCTCCCGCGGGACAGGGGGCGATCAGCCCCAGCATTTT. Encoded protein: CASSRGTGGDQPQHF.

The chain recombines TRBV30 with TRBJ2-7; 7 bases are a match to TRBD1. The CDR3 is made up of 15 amino acids. CDR1 is GTSNPN, CDR2 SVGIG, per germline (reference sequence). Losses at the gene ends were 1 base for V and 0 bases for J; bases not matched to a gene: 6. The CDR3 coding sequence is TGTGCCTGGAGTGGCCGACAGGGAGTCTCCTACGAGCAGTACTTC. This translates into CAWSGRQGVSYEQYF. The full variable domain, its missing parts supplied by reference TRBV30 and TRBJ2-7, is SQTIHQWPATLVQPVGSPLSLECTVEGTSNPNLYWYRQAAGRGLQLLFYSVGIGQISSEVPQNLSASRPQDRQFILSSKKLLLSDSGFYLCAWSGRQGVSYEQYFGPGTRLTVT.

The rearrangement joins TRBV5-1 to TRBJ2-1, with TRBD2 matching 8 bases. Germline trimming cut 4 bases from V and 8 bases from J; bases unmatched to any gene: 2. Germline CDR1 SGHRS, CDR2 YFSETQ. CDR3 size: 12 residues. CDR3 coding DNA: TGCGCCAGCAGCCCGGGGGGGTATGAGCAGTTCTTC. It codes for CASSPGGYEQFF.

The rearrangement links TRBV29-1 to TRBJ2-1, with TRBD2 matching over 8 bases. This CDR3 comprises 14 residues. In germline, CDR1 is SQVTM, CDR2 ANQGSEA. Trimming cost V 3 bases and J 6 bases; bases outside gene matches: 7. The CDR3 nucleotides are TGCAGCGTTGACTCCAGCGGGAGCGGCAATGAGCAGTTCTTC. Translating gives CSVDSSGSGNEQFF.